The following is a TCR beta chain sequence with its context. This entry belongs to a study of blood T cell repertoires in COVID-19. TCRdb's table, derived via immunoSEQ multiplex PCR, lists solely in-frame clones and lacks some. The sample has 300,000 to 450,000 clones, about 88% seen once. Germline V CDR1 and CDR2: SQVTM, ANQGSEA. Germline trimming cut 6 bases from V and 3 bases from J; bases unmatched to any gene: 4. The CDR3 consists of 12 residues. The sample taken for sequencing was PBMCs or T cells enriched from blood (not recorded which). The chain uses TRBV29-1 and TRBJ1-1; 7 nucleotides align to TRBD1. The TCR was taken from a woman aged 18-29 years who had recovered from COVID-19. CDR3 sequence (DNA): TGCAGCGTCTCGGACAGGCACACTGAAGCTTTCTTT. Its protein is CSVSDRHTEAFF. The entire variable domain, with the rest obtained from reference TRBV29-1 and TRBJ1-1, is as follows: SAVISQKPSRDICQRGTSLTIQCQVDSQVTMMFWYRQQPGQSLTLIATANQGSEATYESGFVIDKFPISRPNLTFSTLTVSNMSPEDSSIYLCSVSDRHTEAFFGQGTRLTVV.